This T cell receptor (beta chain) was profiled in a study of shared clonotypes between healthy human individuals. Study-wide findings and caveats: Among donors, the sharing of clonotypes was expected to be influenced by sequencing depth.

J gave up 2 bases and V 6 bases, and 6 bases lay outside the gene matches. The CDR3 runs to 13 residues. Germline V CDR1 and CDR2: SQVTM, ANQGSEA. Worth noting for this clone: The antigen remains unidentified.

Generated by immunoSEQ multiplex PCR, the TCRdb table keeps only in-frame clones and is missing some. This table has more than 900,000 clones, approximately 80% appearing once. The source material was memory CD4+ T cells from PBMCs. Subset specified: CD45RA-negative fraction. This chain joins TRBV29-1 and TRBJ2-7, with 8 nucleotides matching TRBD1. The sequence was collected from a man in his late teens or twenties in good health. Some clones in this sample may be carry-over from other donors' samples. CDR3 DNA: TGCAGCGTGGCGGACAGGGATGCCTACGAGCAGTACTTC. It translates to CSVADRDAYEQYF.